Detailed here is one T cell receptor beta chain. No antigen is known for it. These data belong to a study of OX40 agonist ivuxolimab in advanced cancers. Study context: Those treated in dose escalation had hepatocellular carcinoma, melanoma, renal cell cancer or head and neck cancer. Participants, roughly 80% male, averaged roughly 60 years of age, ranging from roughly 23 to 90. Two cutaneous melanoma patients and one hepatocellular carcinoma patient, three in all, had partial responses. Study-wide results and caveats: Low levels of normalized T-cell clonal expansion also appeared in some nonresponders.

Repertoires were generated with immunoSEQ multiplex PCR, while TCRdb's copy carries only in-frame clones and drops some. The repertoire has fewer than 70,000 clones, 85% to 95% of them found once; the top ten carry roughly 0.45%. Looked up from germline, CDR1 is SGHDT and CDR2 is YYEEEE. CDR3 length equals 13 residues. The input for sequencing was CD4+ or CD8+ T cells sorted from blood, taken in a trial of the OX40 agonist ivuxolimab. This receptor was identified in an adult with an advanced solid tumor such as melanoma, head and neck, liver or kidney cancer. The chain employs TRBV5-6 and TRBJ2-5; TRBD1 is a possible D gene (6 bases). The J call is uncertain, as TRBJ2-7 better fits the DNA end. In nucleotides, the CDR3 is TGTGCCAGCAGGATACAGGGAAACTACGAGCAGTACTTC. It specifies CASRIQGNYEQYF.